This T cell receptor (beta chain) was retrieved from a study of spatial heterogeneity in lung cancer. J lost 5 bases, V lost 0 bases, and 11 bases had no gene match. Germline lookup yields CDR1 SGHTA and CDR2 FQGTGA. The CDR3 spans 18 residues. Indicated time point: sample taken at primary tumor resection. Whole RNA, isolated from tumor, nontumor lung or frozen PBMC, was sequenced without prior sorting. Every molecule of TCR cDNA had its own unique molecular identifier. Using its own MiXCR run on the 5' RACE reads, TCRdb lists one record per CDR3 protein. Among about 82,000 distinct CDR3 sequences listed, roughly an eighth were seen once.

This receptor was obtained from a male donor with early-stage non-small cell lung cancer. The rearrangement links TRBV7-3 to TRBJ2-3; TRBD2 aligns across 10 bases. Sample: PBMCs, taken at surgery. CDR3 coding DNA: TGTGCCAGCAGCTTAACCGGGGTGCTAGCGGGGGCGGGAGATACGCAGTATTTT. Encoded protein: CASSLTGVLAGAGDTQYF. Filled out from reference TRBV7-3 and TRBJ2-3, the complete variable domain reads GAGVSQTPSNKVTEKGKYVELRCDPISGHTALYWYRQSLGQGPEFLIYFQGTGAADDSGLPNDRFFAVRPEGSVSTLKIQRTERGDSAVYLCASSLTGVLAGAGDTQYFGPGTRLTVL.